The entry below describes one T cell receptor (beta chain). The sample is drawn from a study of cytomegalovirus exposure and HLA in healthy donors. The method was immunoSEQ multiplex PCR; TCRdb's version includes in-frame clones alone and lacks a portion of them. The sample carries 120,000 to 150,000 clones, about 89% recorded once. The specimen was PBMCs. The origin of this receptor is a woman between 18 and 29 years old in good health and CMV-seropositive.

CDR3 region: CASSLGTGGADTQYF. DNA for the CDR3: TGTGCCAGCAGCTTAGGGACAGGGGGCGCAGATACGCAGTATTTT. The V gene is TRBV7-9, the J gene TRBJ2-3; the match to TRBD1 covers 11 bases. The CDR3 has 15 residues. Looked up from germline, CDR1 is SEHNR and CDR2 is FQNEAQ (reference sequence). The J segment lost 4 bases and the V segment lost 1 base, leaving 1 base of the junction unmatched.